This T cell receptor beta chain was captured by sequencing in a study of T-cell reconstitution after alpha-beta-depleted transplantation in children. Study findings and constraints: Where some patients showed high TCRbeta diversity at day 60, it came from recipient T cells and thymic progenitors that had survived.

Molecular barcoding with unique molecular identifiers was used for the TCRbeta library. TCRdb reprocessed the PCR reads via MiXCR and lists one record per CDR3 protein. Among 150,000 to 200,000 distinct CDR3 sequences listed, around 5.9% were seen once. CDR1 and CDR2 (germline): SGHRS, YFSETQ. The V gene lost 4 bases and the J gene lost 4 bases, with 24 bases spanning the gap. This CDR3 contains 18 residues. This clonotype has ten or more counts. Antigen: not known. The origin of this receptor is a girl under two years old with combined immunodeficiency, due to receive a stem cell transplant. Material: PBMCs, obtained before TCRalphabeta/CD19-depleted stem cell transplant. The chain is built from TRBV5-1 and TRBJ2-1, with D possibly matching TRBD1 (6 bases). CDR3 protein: CASSHRDVPGVRYNEQFF. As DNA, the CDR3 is TGCGCCAGCAGCCACCGCGACGTCCCAGGGGTGAGGTACAATGAGCAGTTCTTC.